The entry below gives a single T cell receptor beta chain sequence along with its context. This entry belongs to a study of blood T cell repertoires in COVID-19. Across the whole study: The cDNA or gDNA used as material had been derived from T cells, B-cell-depleted T cells, or PBMCs.

Only in-frame clones appear in the TCRdb table, and some are missing; sequencing was by immunoSEQ multiplex PCR. Of about 84,000 clones listed, 70% to 85% are singletons. The sequence was collected from a man in his fifties or sixties with active or convalescent COVID-19. The specimen sequenced was peripheral blood.

CDR3 DNA sequence: TGTGCCAGTAGTATTCGGACTAGCGGCAACACCGGGGAGCTGTTTTTT. Amino acids: CASSIRTSGNTGELFF. V and J are TRBV19 and TRBJ2-2; 10 bases line up with TRBD2. After removal of 3 bases from V and 2 bases from J, the junction contained 3 bases not matched to a gene. The CDR3 runs to 16 residues. The V gene's germline CDR1 is LNHDA and CDR2 SQIVND (reference sequence).